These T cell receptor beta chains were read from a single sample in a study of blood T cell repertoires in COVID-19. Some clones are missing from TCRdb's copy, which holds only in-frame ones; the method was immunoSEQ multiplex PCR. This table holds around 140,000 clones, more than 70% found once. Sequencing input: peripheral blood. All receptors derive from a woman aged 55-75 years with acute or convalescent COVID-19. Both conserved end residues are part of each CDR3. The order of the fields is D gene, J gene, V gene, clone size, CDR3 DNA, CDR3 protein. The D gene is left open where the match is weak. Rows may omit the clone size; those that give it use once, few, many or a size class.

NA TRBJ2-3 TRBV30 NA TGTGCCTGGAAATCTAGCTTGAGCACAGATACGCAGTATTTT CAWKSSLSTDTQYF
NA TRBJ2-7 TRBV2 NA TGTGCCAGCAGCACCGTCACAGATAACGAGCAGTACTTC CASSTVTDNEQYF
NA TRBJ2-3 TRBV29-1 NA TGCAGCTCAGTGTTAACAGATACGCAGTATTTT CSSVLTDTQYF
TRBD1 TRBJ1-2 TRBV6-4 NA TGTGCCAGCAGGGCACAGGGGAAGGCGAACTATGGCTACACCTTC CASRAQGKANYGYTF
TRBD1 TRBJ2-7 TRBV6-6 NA TGTGCCAGCAGTCTTCGGGGACAGGGGAGTATCGGCTACGAGCAGTACTTC CASSLRGQGSIGYEQYF
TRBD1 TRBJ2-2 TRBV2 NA TGTGCCAGCAGAGGGACAGGGGCTGTGCCCGGGGAGCTGTTTTTT CASRGTGAVPGELFF
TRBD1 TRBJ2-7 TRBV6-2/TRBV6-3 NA TGTGCCAGCAGTCTCAAATCGACAGGGGCGAAGATTTCCAGTCGGGGATTGCAGTACTTC CASSLKSTGAKISSRGLQYF
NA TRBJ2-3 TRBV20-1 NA TGCAGTGCTCCTTTGACAGATACGCAGTATTTT CSAPLTDTQYF
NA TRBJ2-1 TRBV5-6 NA TGTGCCAGCAGCCGGACAGGGCGGGGGTCGGAGCAGTTCTTC CASSRTGRGSEQFF
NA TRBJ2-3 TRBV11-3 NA TGTGCCAGCAGCTTGCAGGGACTTAGCACAGATACGCAGTATTTT CASSLQGLSTDTQYF
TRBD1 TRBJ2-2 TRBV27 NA TGTGCCAGCAGTATCCCGACAGGGTTAAACACCGGGGAGCTGTTTTTT CASSIPTGLNTGELFF
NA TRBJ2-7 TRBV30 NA TGTGCCTGGAGCCTCATGGCGGGGTACGAGCAGTACTTC CAWSLMAGYEQYF
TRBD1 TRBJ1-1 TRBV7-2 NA TGTGCCAGCAGCTTATCCTACAGGGGGCGGGGAACTGAAGCTTTCTTT CASSLSYRGRGTEAFF
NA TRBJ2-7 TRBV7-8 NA TGTGCCAGCAGCTTGGGACTAGGGGGCTACGAGCAATACTTC CASSLGLGGYEQYF
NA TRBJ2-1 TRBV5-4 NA TGTGCCAGCAGCTCGATGGAGTTAAACAATGAGCAGTTCTTC CASSSMELNNEQFF
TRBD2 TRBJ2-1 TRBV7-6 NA TGTGCCAGCAGTTACGGGGGGGCGGCCTACAATGAGCAGTTCTTC CASSYGGAAYNEQFF
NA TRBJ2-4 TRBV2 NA TGTGCCAGCAGTTCCGTTAGGGAAAAGCGGGCCAAAAACATTCAGTACTTC CASSSVREKRAKNIQYF
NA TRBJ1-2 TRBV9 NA TGTGCCAGCAGCGTAGGGACCGGGGGGTATGGCTACACCTTC CASSVGTGGYGYTF
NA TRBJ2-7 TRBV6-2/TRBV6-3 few TGTGCCAGCAGTCCCGGACAGTCATTTGCGTCCTACGAGCAGTACTTC CASSPGQSFASYEQYF
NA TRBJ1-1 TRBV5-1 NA TGCGCCAGCAGCTTGGTCGGAGGCATGAACACTGAAGCTTTCTTT CASSLVGGMNTEAFF
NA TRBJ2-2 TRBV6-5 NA TGTGCCAGCAGTTACTCGTGGGGGGCGAACACCGGGGAGCTGTTTTTT CASSYSWGANTGELFF
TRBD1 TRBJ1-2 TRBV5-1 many TGCGCCAGCAGCTACGGGACAGCTAACTATGGCTACACCTTC CASSYGTANYGYTF
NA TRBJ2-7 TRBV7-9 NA TGTGCCAGCAGCTTCCACCCCCGTGGGACTGCCTACGAGCAGTACTTC CASSFHPRGTAYEQYF
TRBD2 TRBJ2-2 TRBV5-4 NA TGTGCCAGCAGCCCACTAGCGGGACTCACCGGGGAGCTGTTTTTT CASSPLAGLTGELFF
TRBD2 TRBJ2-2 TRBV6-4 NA TGTGCCAGCAGTATCGTAGCGGGTTCCACCGGGGAGCTGTTTTTT CASSIVAGSTGELFF
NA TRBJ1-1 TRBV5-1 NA TGCGCCAGCAAACCTCTCCCGGGGACTGAAGCTTTCTTT CASKPLPGTEAFF
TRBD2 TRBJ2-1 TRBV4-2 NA TGTGCCAGCAGCCAAGATATTTCACGGGGGGGGGCCTCGCAGTTCTTC CASSQDISRGGASQFF
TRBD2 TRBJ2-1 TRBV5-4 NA TGTGCCAGCAGCTTGGGCGGGGGGCCTCGGGACAATGAGCAGTTCTTC CASSLGGGPRDNEQFF
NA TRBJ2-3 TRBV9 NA TGTGCCAGCAGCTTGCTAGGAGCGAGCACAGATACGCAGTATTTT CASSLLGASTDTQYF
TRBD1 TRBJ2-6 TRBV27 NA TGTGCCAGCAGTTCCGATGGACAGGACTCTGGGGCCAACGTCCTGACTTTC CASSSDGQDSGANVLTF
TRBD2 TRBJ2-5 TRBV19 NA TGTGCCAGTAGTCCTCGGTTGTTAGCGGGGGCCCAAGAGACCCAGTACTTC CASSPRLLAGAQETQYF
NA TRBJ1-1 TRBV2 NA TGTGCCAGCAGTGGTTGGGAAGGGAGTGAAGCTTTCTTT CASSGWEGSEAFF
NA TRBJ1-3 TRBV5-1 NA TGCGCCAGCAGCTTGAGGGGGTACGGCTCTGGAAACACCATATATTTT CASSLRGYGSGNTIYF
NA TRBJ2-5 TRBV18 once TGTGCCAGCTCACCACGTGCGGGGGCCACCGCGCTTCAGTACTTC CASSPRAGATALQYF
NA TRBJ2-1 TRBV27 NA TGTGCCTCACAAGCGGGTCAGGGGGCCTACAATGAGCAGTTCTTC CASQAGQGAYNEQFF
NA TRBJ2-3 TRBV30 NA TGTGCCTGGAGTACAGGGACCTTAGATACGCAGTATTTT CAWSTGTLDTQYF
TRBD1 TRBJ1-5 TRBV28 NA TGTGCCAGCAGCCGTAGGACAGGAGGAAAAGGCGGCAATCAGCCCCAGCATTTT CASSRRTGGKGGNQPQHF
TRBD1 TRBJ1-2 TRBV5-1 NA TGCGCCAGCAGCTCATCCCGGGACAGGGGAGGTGGCTACACCTTC CASSSSRDRGGGYTF
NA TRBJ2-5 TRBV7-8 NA TGTGCCAGCAGCATGGGGACTGGAACTCGGCAAGAGACCCAGTACTTC CASSMGTGTRQETQYF
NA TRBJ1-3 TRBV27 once TGTGCCAGCAGTCCTTTACAGGGCATCTCTGGAAACACCATATATTTT CASSPLQGISGNTIYF
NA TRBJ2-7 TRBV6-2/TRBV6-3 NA TGTGCCAGCAGTTTTCGACTACTAGTCGGCGACGAGCAGTACTTC CASSFRLLVGDEQYF
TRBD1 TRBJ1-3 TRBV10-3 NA TGTGCCATCAGTACAGGGGAAACTGGAAACACCATATATTTT CAISTGETGNTIYF
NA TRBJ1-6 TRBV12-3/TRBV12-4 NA TGTGCCAGCAGTTTTGTCAGGGATTCACCCCTCCACTTT CASSFVRDSPLHF
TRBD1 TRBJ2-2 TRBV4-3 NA TGCGCCAGCAGCTACGGGACAGGGGGCACCGGGGAGCTGTTTTTT CASSYGTGGTGELFF
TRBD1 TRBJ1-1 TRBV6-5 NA TGTGCCAGCAGGGACAGGGGGAACACTGAAGCTTTCTTT CASRDRGNTEAFF
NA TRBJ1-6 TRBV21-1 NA TGTGCCAGCAGCTTTCGGTCCGGGGGGCCCAAAAATTCACCCCTCCACTTT CASSFRSGGPKNSPLHF
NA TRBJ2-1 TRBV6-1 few TGTGCCAGCAGTGCCCGTCTCGGGACAAATTTCCCCAATGAGCAGTTCTTC CASSARLGTNFPNEQFF
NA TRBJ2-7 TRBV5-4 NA TGTGCCAGCAGCTTAAACTCGGGCTACGAGCAGTACTTC CASSLNSGYEQYF
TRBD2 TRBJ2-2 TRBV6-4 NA TGTGCCAGCAGCCCTTCTAGCGGGGGCTTGAACACCGGGGAGCTGTTTTTT CASSPSSGGLNTGELFF
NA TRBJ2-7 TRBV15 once TGTGCCACCAGCAGAGATGGCAGGACCTACGAGCAGTACTTC CATSRDGRTYEQYF
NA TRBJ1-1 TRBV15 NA TGTGCCACCAGCAGAAACAGGGTGGAGAACACTGAAGCTTTCTTT CATSRNRVENTEAFF